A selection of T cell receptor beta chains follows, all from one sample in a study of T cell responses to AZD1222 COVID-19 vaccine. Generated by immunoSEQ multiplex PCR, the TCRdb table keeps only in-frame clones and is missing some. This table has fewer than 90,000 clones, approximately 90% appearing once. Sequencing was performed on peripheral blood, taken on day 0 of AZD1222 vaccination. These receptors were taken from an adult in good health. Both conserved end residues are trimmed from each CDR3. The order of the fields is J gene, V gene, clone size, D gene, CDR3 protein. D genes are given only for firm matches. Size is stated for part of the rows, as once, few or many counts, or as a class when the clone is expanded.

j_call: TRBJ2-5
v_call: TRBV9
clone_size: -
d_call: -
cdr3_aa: ASSVMEGGTEY

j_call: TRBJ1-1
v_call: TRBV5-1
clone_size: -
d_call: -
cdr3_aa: ASSLAPGDPEAF

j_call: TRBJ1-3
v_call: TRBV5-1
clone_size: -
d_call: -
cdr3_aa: ASSLERGGNTIY

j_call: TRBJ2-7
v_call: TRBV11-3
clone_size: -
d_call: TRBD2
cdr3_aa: ASSSPGGVHEQY

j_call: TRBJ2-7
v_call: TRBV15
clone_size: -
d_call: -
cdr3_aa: ATSGGDSEIYYEQY

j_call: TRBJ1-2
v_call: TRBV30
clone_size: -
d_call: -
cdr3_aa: AWSAGALRGYT

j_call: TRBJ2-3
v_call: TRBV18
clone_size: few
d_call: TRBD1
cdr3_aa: ASSPIPGQGDPDTQY

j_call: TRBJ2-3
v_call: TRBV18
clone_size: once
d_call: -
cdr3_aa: ASSPLVSGGGTDTQY

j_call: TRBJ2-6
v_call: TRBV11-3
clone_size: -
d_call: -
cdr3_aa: ASSPGTSGANVLT

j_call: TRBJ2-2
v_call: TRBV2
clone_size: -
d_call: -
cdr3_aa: ASSEARQGSGELF

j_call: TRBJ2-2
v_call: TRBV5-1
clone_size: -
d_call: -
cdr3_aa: ASSLFTDTGELF

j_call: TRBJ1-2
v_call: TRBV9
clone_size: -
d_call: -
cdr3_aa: ASSPERAAYYGYT

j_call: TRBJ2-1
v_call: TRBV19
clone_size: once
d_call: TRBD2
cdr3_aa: ASSIGGARFNEQF

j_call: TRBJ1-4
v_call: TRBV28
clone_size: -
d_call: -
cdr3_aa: ASSLSQGGEKLF

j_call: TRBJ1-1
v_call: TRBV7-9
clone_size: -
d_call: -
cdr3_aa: ASSFTPGNTEAF

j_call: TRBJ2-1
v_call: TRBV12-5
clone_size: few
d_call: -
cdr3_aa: ASGLYTYNEQF

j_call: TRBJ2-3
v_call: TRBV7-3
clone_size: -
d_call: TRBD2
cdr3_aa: ASSRRNQGAGSTDTQY

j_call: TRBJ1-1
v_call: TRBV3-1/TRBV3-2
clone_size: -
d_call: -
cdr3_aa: ASSHLGTEAF

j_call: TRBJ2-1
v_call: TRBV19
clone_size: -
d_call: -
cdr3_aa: ASSMTATYNEQF

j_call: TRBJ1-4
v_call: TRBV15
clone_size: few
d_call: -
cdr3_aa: ATSRDLGAGYVF

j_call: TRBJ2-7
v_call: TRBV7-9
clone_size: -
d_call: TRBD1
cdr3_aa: ASSQTGERYEQY

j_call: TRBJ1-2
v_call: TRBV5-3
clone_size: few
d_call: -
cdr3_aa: ARSLTTAGYT

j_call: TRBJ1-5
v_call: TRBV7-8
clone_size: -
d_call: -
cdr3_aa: ASSLWAGSQQPQH

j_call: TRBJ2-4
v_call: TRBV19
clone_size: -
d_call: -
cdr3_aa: ASSMEDQAKNIQY

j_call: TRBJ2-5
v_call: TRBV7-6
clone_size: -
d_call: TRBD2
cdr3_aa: ASSWTSGVGETQY

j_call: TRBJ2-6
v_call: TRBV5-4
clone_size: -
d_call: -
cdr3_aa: ASSWVGSGANVLT

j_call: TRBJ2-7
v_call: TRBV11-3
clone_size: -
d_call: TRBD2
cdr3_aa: ASSSRTSGRVIYEQY

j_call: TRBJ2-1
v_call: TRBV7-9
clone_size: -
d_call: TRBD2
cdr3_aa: ASSLSAGGLVDNEQF

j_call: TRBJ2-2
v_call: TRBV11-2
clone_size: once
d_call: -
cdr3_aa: ASSPRTAFTGELF

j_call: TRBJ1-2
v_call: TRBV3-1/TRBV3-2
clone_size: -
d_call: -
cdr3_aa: ASSQHQGSPSYGYT

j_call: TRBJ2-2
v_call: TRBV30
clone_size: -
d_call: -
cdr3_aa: AWSTYTGELF

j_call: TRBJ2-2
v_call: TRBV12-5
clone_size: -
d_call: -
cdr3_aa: ASGPLEWREPSANTGELF

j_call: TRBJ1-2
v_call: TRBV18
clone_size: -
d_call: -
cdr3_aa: ASSPLGQGHGYT

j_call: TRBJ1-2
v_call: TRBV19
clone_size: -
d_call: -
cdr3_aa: ASERGGNYGYT

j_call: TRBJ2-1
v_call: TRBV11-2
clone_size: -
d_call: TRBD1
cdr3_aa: ASSLAWAGGNEQF

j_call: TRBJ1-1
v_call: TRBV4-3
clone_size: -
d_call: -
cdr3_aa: ASSQDYTALEAF

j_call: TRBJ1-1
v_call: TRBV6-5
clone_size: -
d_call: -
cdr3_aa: ASSYLMGHDTEAF

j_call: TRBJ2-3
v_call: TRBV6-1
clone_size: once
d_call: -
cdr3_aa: ASSESMKQY

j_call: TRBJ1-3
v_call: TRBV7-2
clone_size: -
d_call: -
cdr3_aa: ASSLVGGLPSGNTIY

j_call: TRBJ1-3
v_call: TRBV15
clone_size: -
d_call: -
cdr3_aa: ATSTFGLNTGNTIY

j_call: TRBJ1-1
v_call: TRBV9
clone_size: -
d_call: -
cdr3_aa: ASSPRWAGNTEAF

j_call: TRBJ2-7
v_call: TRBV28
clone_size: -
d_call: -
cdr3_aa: ASGGREQY

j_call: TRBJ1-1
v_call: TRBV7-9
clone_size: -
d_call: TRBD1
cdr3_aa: ASSLGDSPAF

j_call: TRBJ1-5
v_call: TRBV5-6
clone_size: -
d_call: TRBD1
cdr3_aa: ASSAGGQSNQPQH

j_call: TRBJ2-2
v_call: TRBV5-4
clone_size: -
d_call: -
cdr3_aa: ASSLPPGSGTGELF

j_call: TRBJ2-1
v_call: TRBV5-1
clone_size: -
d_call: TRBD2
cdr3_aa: ASSLVSGSSYEQF

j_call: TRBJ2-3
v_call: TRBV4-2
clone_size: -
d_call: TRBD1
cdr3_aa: ASSQGDRELDTQY

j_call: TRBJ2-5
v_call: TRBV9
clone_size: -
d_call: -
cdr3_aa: ASSDGSNQETQY